Included here is one T cell receptor (beta chain) sequence, with context. What it recognizes is unknown. This entry is derived from a study of OX40 agonist ivuxolimab in advanced cancers. Looking at the study overall: Males comprised around 80% of the group, whose mean age was approximately 62 years (range about 20 to 79). Whole-study findings and limits: The work left the antigen specificity of expanded peripheral T cells undetermined. Dosing at 0.1 to 3.0 mg/kg was accompanied by clonal expansion of CD4+ and CD8+ blood T cells by week 6.

TCRdb's copy holds only in-frame clones and misses some; the assay was immunoSEQ multiplex PCR. The profile shows roughly 87,000 clones, around 93% of them singletons. Germline values: CDR1 SEHNR, CDR2 FQNEAQ (reference sequence). V gave up 3 bases and J gave up 4 bases, with 12 bases separating them. The CDR3 spans 15 residues. The TCR originated in an adult with an advanced solid tumor such as melanoma, head and neck, liver or kidney cancer. The specimen comprised CD4+ or CD8+ T cells sorted from blood, sampled in a trial of the OX40 agonist ivuxolimab. The chain links TRBV7-9 to TRBJ2-2; no clear D gene. The CDR3 here is CASSFNLGSTGELFF. DNA for the CDR3: TGTGCCAGCAGCTTTAATTTGGGATCCACCGGGGAGCTGTTTTTT.